This T cell receptor beta chain stems from a study of vaccination and CD4 T cells after COVID-19. Study-level background: Collection of post-vaccine samples followed dose two by a median roughly 72 days, spanning a range of 14 to 241.

A few counts support this clonotype. Its target is not known. This CDR3 region has 16 residues. CDR1 and CDR2 from the germline V gene are SGHNT and YENEEA. V lost 5 bases and J 6 bases, leaving 19 bases between the germline ends. Treatment indicated: roughly 11-day PBMC culture with coronavirus spike peptide pools or control peptides (ViraFEST assay). Cultured CD4+ T cell DNA underwent sequencing with the Oncomine TCR Beta short-read assay. After culture, CD4+ T cells served as the source for genomic DNA extraction. TCRdb re-derived calls from the PCR reads in MiXCR, one entry per CDR3 protein. The data hold about 20,000 distinct CDR3 sequences, with just under 30% observed a single time.

The chain employs TRBV11-3 and TRBJ1-4; D may be TRBD1 (5 bases). Sequencing input: cultured CD4+ T cells from blood. This clonotype originated in a human donor with COVID-19. The CDR3 sequence is CASSRTGARGDEKLFF. The CDR3 DNA reads as TGTGCCAGCAGCCGAACCGGGGCCCGAGGGGATGAAAAACTGTTTTTT.